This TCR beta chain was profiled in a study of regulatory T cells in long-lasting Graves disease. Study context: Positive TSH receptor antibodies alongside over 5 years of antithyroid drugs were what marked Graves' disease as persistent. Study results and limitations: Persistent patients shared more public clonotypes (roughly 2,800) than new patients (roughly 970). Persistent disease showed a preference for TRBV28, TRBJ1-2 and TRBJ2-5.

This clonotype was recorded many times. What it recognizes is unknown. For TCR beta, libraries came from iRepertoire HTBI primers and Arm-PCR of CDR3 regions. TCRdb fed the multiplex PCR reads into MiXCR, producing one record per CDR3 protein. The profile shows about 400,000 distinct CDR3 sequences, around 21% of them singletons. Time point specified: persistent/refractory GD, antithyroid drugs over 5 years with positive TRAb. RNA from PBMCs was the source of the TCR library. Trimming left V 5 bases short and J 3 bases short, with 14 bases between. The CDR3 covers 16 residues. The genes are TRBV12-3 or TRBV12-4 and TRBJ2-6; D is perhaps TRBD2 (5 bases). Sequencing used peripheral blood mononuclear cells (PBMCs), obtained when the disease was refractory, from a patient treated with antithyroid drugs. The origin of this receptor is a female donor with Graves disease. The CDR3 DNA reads TGTGCCAGCAGTCCCGACCGGGCGGGTGGGGCCAACGTCCTGACTTTC. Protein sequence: CASSPDRAGGANVLTF.